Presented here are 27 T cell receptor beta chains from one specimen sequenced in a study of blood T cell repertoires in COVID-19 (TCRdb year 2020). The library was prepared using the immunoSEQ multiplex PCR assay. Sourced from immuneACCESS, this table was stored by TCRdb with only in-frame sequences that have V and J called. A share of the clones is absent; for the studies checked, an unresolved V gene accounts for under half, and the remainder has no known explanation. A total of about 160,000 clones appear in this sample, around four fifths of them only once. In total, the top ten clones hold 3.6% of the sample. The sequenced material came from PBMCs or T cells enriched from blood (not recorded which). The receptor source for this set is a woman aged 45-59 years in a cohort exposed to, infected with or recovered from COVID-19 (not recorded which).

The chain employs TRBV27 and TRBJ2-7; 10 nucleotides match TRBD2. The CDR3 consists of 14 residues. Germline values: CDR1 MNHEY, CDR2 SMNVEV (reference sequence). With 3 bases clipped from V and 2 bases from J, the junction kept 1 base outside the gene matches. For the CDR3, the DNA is TGTGCCAGCAGTTTCCTAGCGGGGGCCTACGAGCAGTACTTC. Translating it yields CASSFLAGAYEQYF.

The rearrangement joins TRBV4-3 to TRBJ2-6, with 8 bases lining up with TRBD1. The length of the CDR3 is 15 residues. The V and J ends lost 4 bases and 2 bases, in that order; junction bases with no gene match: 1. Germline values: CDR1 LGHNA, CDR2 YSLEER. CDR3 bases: TGCGCCAGCAGCCCGACAGGGGCTGGGGCCAACGTCCTGACTTTC. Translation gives CASSPTGAGANVLTF.

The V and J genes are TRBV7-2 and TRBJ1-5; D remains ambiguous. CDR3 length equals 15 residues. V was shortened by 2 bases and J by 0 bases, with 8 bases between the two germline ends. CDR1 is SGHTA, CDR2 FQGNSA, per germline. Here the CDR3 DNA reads TGTGCCAGCAGCTTACAGGCCAATAGCAATCAGCCCCAGCATTTT. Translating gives CASSLQANSNQPQHF.

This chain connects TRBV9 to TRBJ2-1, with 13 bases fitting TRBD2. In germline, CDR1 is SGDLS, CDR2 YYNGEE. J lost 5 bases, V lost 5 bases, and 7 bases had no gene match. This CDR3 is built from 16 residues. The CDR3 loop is CASSLGLAGMNNEQFF. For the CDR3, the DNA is TGTGCCAGCAGTCTGGGACTAGCGGGAATGAACAATGAGCAGTTCTTC.

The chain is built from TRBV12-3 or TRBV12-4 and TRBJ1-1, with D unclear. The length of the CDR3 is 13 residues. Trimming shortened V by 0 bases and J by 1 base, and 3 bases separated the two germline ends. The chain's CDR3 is CASSLARNTEAFF. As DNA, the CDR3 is TGTGCCAGCAGTTTAGCGCGGAACACTGAAGCTTTCTTT.

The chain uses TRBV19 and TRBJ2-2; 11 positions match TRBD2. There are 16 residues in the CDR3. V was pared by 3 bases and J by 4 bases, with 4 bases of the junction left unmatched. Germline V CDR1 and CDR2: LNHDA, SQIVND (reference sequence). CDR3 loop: CASSMGTSGTTGELFF. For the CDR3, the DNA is TGTGCCAGTAGTATGGGGACTAGCGGAACCACCGGGGAGCTGTTTTTT.

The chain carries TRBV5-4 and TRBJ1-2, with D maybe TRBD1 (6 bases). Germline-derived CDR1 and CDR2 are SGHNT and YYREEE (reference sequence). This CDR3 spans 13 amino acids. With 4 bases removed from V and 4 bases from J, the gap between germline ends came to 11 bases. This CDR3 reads CASSPGQPYGYTF. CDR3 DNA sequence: TGTGCCAGCAGCCCAGGACAGCCCTATGGCTACACCTTC.

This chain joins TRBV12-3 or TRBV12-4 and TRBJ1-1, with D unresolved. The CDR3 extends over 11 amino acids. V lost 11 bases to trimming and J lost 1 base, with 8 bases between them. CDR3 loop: CASTRNTEAFF. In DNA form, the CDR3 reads TGTGCCTCTACTAGGAACACTGAAGCTTTCTTT.

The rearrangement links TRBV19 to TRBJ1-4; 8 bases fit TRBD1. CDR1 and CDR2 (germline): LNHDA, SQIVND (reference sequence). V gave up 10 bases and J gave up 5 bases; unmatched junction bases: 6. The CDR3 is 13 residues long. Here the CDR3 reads CAISQGANEKLFF. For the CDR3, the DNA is TGTGCCATTTCGCAGGGGGCGAATGAAAAACTGTTTTTT.

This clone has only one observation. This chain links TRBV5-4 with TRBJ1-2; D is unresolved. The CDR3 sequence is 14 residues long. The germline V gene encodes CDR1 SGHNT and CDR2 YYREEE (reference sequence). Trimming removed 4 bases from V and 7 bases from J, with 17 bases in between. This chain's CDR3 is CASSTNTVAGGYTF. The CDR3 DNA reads TGTGCCAGCAGCACGAATACAGTTGCTGGTGGCTACACCTTC.

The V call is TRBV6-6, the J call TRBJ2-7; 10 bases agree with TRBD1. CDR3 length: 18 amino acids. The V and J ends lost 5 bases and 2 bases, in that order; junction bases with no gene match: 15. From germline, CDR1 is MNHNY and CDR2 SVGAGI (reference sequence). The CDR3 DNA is TGTGCCAGCAGTCTGGACAGGGGGACAGTTGGGGTACCCTACGAGCAGTACTTC. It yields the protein CASSLDRGTVGVPYEQYF.

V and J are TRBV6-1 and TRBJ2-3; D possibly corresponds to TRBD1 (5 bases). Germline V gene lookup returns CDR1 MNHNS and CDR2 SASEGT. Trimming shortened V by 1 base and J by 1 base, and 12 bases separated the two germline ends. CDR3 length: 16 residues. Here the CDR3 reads CASSEVSGWGTDTQYF. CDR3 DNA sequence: TGTGCCAGCAGTGAAGTATCAGGGTGGGGCACAGATACGCAGTATTTT.

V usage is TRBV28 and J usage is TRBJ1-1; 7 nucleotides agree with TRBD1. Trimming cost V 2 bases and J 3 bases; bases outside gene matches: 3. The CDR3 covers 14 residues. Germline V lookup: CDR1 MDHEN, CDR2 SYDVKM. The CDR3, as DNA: TGTGCCAGCAGTTTAAAGGGGGCGGACACTGAAGCTTTCTTT. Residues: CASSLKGADTEAFF.

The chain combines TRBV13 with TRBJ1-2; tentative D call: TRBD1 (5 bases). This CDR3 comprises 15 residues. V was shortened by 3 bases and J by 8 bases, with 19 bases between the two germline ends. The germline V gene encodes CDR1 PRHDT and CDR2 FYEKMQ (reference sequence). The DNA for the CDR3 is TGTGCCAGCAGCTTCTCCCACCAGGGAATAGAGGGCTACACCTTC. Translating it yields CASSFSHQGIEGYTF.

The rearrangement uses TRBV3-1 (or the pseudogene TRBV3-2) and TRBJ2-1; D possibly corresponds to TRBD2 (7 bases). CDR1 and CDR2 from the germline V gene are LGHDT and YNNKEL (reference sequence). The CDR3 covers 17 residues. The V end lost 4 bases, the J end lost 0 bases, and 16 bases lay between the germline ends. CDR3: CASSPMIRGGSYNEQFF. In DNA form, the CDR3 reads TGTGCCAGCAGCCCTATGATTAGGGGGGGCTCCTACAATGAGCAGTTCTTC.

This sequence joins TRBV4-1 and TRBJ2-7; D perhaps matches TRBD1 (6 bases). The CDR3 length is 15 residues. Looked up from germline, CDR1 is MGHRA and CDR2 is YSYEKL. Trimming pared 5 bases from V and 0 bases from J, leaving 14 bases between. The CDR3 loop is CASSRGGFFSYEQYF. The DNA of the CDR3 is TGCGCCAGCAGCAGAGGGGGTTTTTTCTCCTACGAGCAGTACTTC.

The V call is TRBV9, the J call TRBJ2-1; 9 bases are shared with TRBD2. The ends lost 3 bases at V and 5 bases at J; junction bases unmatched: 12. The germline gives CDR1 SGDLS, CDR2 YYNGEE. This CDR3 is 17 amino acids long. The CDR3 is CASSGEIAGEGDNEQFF. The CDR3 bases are TGTGCCAGCAGCGGAGAGATAGCGGGAGAAGGAGACAATGAGCAGTTCTTC.

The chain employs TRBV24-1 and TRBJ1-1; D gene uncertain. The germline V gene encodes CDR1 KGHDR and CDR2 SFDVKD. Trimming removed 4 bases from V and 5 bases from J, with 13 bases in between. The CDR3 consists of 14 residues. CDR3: CATSDSGERTEAFF. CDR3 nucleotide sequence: TGTGCCACCAGTGACTCTGGAGAACGGACTGAAGCTTTCTTT.

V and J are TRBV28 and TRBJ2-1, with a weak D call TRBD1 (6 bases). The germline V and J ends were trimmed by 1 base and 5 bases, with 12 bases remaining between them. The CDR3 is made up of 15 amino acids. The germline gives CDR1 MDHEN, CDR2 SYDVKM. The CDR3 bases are TGTGCCAGCAGTTTATTCAGGGGCCCGGACAATGAGCAGTTCTTC. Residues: CASSLFRGPDNEQFF.

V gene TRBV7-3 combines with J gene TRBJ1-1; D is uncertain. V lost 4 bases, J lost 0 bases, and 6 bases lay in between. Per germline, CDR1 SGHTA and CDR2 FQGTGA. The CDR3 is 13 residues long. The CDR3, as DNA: TGTGCCAGCAGCTCGGGTCTGAACACTGAAGCTTTCTTT. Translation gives CASSSGLNTEAFF. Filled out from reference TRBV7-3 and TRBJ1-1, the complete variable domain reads GAGVSQTPSNKVTEKGKYVELRCDPISGHTALYWYRQSLGQGPEFLIYFQGTGAADDSGLPNDRFFAVRPEGSVSTLKIQRTERGDSAVYLCASSSGLNTEAFFGQGTRLTVV.

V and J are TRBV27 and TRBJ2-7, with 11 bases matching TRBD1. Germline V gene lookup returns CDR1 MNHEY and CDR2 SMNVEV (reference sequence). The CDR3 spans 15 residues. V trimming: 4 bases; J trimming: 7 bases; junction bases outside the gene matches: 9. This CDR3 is CASSSWTGGTQEQYF. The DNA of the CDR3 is TGTGCCAGCAGTTCCTGGACAGGGGGCACGCAGGAGCAGTACTTC.

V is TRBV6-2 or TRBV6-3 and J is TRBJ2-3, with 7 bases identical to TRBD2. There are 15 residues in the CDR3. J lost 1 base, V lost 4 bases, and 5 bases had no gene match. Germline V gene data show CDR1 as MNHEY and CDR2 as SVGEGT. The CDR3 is CASSSGLRRTDTQYF. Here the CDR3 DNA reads TGTGCCAGCAGTTCGGGACTACGACGCACAGATACGCAGTATTTT.

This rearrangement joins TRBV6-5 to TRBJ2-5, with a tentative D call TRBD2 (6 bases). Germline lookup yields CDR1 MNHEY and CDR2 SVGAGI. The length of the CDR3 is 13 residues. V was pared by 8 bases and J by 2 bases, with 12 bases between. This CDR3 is CASARDSQETQYF. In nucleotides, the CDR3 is TGTGCCAGCGCCCGGGACTCACAAGAGACCCAGTACTTC.

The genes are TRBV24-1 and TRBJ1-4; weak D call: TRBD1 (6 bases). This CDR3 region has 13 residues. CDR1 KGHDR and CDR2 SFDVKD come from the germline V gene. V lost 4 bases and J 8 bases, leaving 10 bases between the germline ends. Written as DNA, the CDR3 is TGTGCCACCAGTGAACGGGACAACGAAAAACTGTTTTTT. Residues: CATSERDNEKLFF.

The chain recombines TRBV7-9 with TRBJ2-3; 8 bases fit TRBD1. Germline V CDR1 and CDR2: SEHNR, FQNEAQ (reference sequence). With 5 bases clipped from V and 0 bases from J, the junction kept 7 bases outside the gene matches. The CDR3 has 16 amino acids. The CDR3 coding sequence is TGTGCCAGCAGCCCCTGGACAGGGAGTAGCACAGATACGCAGTATTTT. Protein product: CASSPWTGSSTDTQYF.

The CDR3 loop is CAWRTAGRINYGYTF. Here the CDR3 DNA reads TGTGCCTGGCGAACTGCGGGACGGATTAACTATGGCTACACCTTC. V usage is TRBV30 and J usage is TRBJ1-2; weak D call: TRBD1 (5 bases). The CDR3 has 15 residues. Germline V CDR1 and CDR2: GTSNPN, SVGIG (reference sequence). The V and J ends lost 5 bases and 1 base respectively, with 17 bases between them.

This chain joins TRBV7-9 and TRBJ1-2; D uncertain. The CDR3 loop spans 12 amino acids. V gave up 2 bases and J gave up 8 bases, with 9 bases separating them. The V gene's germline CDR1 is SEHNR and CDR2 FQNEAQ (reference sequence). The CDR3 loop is CASSLQAGGYTF. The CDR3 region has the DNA TGTGCCAGCAGCTTACAGGCTGGGGGCTACACCTTC.